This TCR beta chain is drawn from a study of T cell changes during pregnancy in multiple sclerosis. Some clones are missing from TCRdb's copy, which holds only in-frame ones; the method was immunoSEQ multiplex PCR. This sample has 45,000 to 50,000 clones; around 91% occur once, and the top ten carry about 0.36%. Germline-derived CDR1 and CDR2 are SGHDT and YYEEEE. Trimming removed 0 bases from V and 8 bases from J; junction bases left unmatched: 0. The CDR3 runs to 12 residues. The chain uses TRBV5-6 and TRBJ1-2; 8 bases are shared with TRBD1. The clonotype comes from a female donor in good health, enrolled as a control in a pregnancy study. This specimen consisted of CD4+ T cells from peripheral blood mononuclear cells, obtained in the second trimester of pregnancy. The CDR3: CASSLGTGGYTF. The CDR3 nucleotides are TGTGCCAGCAGCTTGGGGACAGGGGGCTACACCTTC.